This T cell receptor (beta chain) was identified during a study of cytomegalovirus exposure and HLA in healthy donors. Study findings and constraints: For TCR beta chains, V- and J-gene trimming was later linked to a missense DCLRE1C variant. Per a prior analysis, the majority of TCR beta V segments were productive roughly 90% or roughly 30% of the time.

Worth noting for this clone: The target antigen is unknown.

Primers for the PCR totalled 60 Vbeta and 13 Jbeta. The table came from immunoSEQ multiplex PCR; TCRdb's copy has only in-frame clones and leaves some out. This sample carries over 150,000 clones, 75% of them seen once, and the ten largest clones take approximately 3.1%. The sequencing input was PBMCs. This clonotype was obtained from a woman in her 50s in good health and CMV-seropositive.

CDR3 amino acids: CASSERRDGRENYGYTF. The CDR3 nucleotides are TGTGCCAGCAGTGAAAGGAGGGACGGACGCGAAAACTATGGCTACACCTTC. The gene calls are TRBV2 and TRBJ1-2; possibly TRBD1 for D (5 bases). The germline gives CDR1 SNHLY, CDR2 FYNNEI. The CDR3 is 17 amino acids. The germline V and J ends were trimmed by 2 bases and 2 bases, with 18 bases remaining between them.